Listed here are 10 T cell receptor beta chains from one sample, sequenced in a study of T cells in women clearing cervical HPV infection. The data were produced by immunoSEQ multiplex PCR, yet TCRdb's version contains in-frame clones alone and is incomplete. The listing contains tens of thousands of clones. Sequenced sample: blood buffy coat. These receptors were obtained from a woman aged 18 to 75 with a cervical HPV16 infection that either progressed to CIN3+ or cleared (not recorded which).

Details on this clone: With the read ending 3 residues before the CDR3 end, the germline J gene is used to fill in that end. This sequence joins TRBV4-1 and TRBJ2-7, with D possibly being TRBD1 (6 bases). V shed 1 base and J shed 3 bases, with 13 bases lying between them. Germline V CDR1 and CDR2: MGHRA, YSYEKL. This CDR3 is built from 15 residues. The CDR3 spells CASSQVEKGDYEQYF. Partial CDR3 DNA: TGCGCCAGCAGCCAAGTTGAAAAGGGGGACTACGAG.

On this clone: From the germline J gene comes the end of the CDR3, since the read stops 3 residues before it. The chain uses TRBV20-1 and TRBJ2-5, with 8 positions matching TRBD1. Germline CDR1 DFQATT, CDR2 SNEGSKA (reference sequence). The CDR3 is made up of 14 amino acids. With V trimmed by 4 bases and J by 4 bases, 8 bases remained unmatched. This CDR3 reads CSATPDRVPETQYF. The DNA read from the CDR3 is TGCAGTGCTACCCCGGACAGGGTCCCAGAGACC.

A word on this clone: The CDR3 end falls 3 residues outside the read, so it is completed with the germline J gene. The genes are TRBV20-1 and TRBJ2-7, with 10 bases that match TRBD1. This CDR3 has 17 residues. Germline assignment: CDR1 DFQATT and CDR2 SNEGSKA (reference sequence). The junction had 10 bases not matched to a gene; V was cut back by 2 bases and J by 0 bases. The CDR3 loop is CSARRAGDRGVSYEQYF. The sequenced part of the CDR3 DNA is TGCAGTGCTAGAAGGGCGGGGGACAGGGGTGTCTCCTACGAG.

On this clone: The read terminates 3 residues ahead of where the CDR3 ends, so the germline J gene completes it. The gene calls are TRBV30 and TRBJ2-7; D unresolved. The CDR3 sequence is 12 residues long. Germline assignment: CDR1 GTSNPN and CDR2 SVGIG (reference sequence). The V and J ends lost 2 bases and 5 bases respectively, with 10 bases between them. The CDR3 DNA, read in part, is TGTGCCTGGAGTAAAGGGTGGGACGAG. Amino acids: CAWSKGWDE. The entire CDR3 protein reads CAWSKGWDEQYF.

About this clone: Read sequence stops 3 residues before the CDR3 end, and the germline J gene provides the missing end. The chain carries TRBV19 and TRBJ2-2; D gene uncertain. The CDR3 has 13 amino acids. V was trimmed by 1 base and J by 5 bases, leaving 5 bases between them. Germline values: CDR1 LNHDA, CDR2 SQIVND (reference sequence). Here the CDR3 reads CASSIVGTGELFF. The covered CDR3 bases are TGTGCCAGTAGTATAGTAGGGACCGGGGAG.

As regards this clone: The CDR3 is cut off 3 residues early in the read; its end comes from the germline J gene. The chain uses TRBV12-5 and TRBJ2-3; D perhaps matches TRBD1 (6 bases). V was trimmed by 6 bases and J by 0 bases, leaving 13 bases between them. CDR3 length: 15 amino acids. Germline-derived CDR1 and CDR2 are LGHNT and FRNRAP. The sequenced part of the CDR3 DNA is TGTGCTAGTGGCCTCTCGGGACAAAGCACAGATACG. This codes for CASGLSGQSTDT. The full CDR3 reads CASGLSGQSTDTQYF.

Notes on this clone: The read stops 3 residues short of the end of the CDR3; the missing end is completed from the germline J gene. This chain joins TRBV5-4 and TRBJ2-7; D may be TRBD2 (6 bases). V dropped 5 bases and J dropped 4 bases, with 22 bases sitting between them. In germline, CDR1 is SGHNT, CDR2 YYREEE (reference sequence). This CDR3 contains 16 residues. The CDR3 is CASSSPGTGFFYEQYF. The CDR3 DNA, read in part, is TGTGCCAGCAGTTCACCCGGGACTGGGTTTTTTTACGAG. Based on the CDR3 plus reference TRBV5-4 and TRBJ2-7, the full variable domain is ETGVTQSPTHLIKTRGQQVTLRCSSQSGHNTVSWYQQALGQGPQFIFQYYREEENGRGNFPPRFSGLQFPNYSSELNVNALELDDSALYLCASSSPGTGFFYEQYFGPGTRLTVT.

Notes on this clone: The CDR3 goes on 3 residues after the read ends, and that part is filled in from the germline J gene. The chain carries TRBV19 and TRBJ1-1; D may be TRBD1 (6 bases). CDR3 length: 13 residues. Germline CDR1 LNHDA, CDR2 SQIVND (reference sequence). V lost 5 bases to trimming and J lost 7 bases, with 14 bases between them. The CDR3 protein is CASSVGGGGEAFF. Partial CDR3 DNA: TGTGCCAGTAGTGTCGGAGGGGGGGGTGAA.

Points on this clone: The read finishes 3 residues shy of the CDR3 end, and the germline J gene is used to complete it. The chain combines TRBV5-1 with TRBJ1-5, with 9 positions matching TRBD1. The CDR3 contains 16 residues. In germline, CDR1 is SGHRS, CDR2 YFSETQ. V was clipped by 2 bases and J by 1 base; unmatched bases: 4. CDR3 in amino acids: CASSLSGTGSNQPQHF. The sequenced part of the CDR3 DNA is TGCGCCAGCAGCTTAAGCGGGACAGGGAGCAATCAGCCC.

The CDR3 spells CASQRQGANYGYTF. CDR3 bases read: TGTGCCAGCCAAAGGCAGGGGGCTAACTATGGC. The chain combines TRBV19 with TRBJ1-2; TRBD1 aligns across 7 bases. The read ends 3 residues early relative to the CDR3; the germline J gene fills the gap. The CDR3 loop spans 14 amino acids. Trimming cost V 9 bases and J 0 bases; bases outside gene matches: 7. Germline CDR1 reads LNHDA; CDR2 reads SQIVND (reference sequence). The variable domain in full, completed from reference TRBV19 and TRBJ1-2, reads DGGITQSPKYLFRKEGQNVTLSCEQNLNHDAMYWYRQDPGQGLRLIYYSQIVNDFQKGDIAEGYSVSREKKESFPLTVTSAQKNPTAFYLCASQRQGANYGYTFGSGTRLTVV.